This T cell receptor beta chain derives from a study of T cell changes during pregnancy in multiple sclerosis. Some clones are missing from TCRdb's copy, which holds only in-frame ones; the method was immunoSEQ multiplex PCR. Of just under 95,000 clones in the sample, almost 95% are singletons; the top ten hold about 3%. Germline V gives CDR1 SNHLY, CDR2 FYNNEI. The CDR3 covers 12 residues. V dropped 7 bases and J dropped 2 bases, with 8 bases sitting between them. This chain links TRBV2 with TRBJ2-5, with D maybe TRBD2 (6 bases). Material: peripheral blood, obtained in the first trimester of pregnancy. This receptor was taken from a female donor with multiple sclerosis, enrolled in a pregnancy study. The CDR3 DNA reads as TGTGCCAGCATCGGGGGTCAAGAGACCCAGTACTTC. Its protein is CASIGGQETQYF.